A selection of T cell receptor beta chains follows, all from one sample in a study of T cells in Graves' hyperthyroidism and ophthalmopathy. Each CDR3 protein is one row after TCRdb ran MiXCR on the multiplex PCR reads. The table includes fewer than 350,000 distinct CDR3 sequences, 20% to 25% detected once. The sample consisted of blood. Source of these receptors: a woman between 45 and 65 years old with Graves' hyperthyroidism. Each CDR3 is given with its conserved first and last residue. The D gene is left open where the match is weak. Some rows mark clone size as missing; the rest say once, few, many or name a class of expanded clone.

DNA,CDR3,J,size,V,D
TGTGCCAGCAGTTTAGTTGGGGGGGCCAACGAGCAGTACTTC,CASSLVGGANEQYF,TRBJ2-7,many,TRBV12-3/TRBV12-4,-
TGCGCCAGCAGCCTCGGACAGGGGGCTTCCTACGAGCAGTACTTC,CASSLGQGASYEQYF,TRBJ2-7,many,TRBV5-1,TRBD1
TGTGCCAGCAGCTTATACAGGGGGCGGAGAGAGACCCAGTACTTC,CASSLYRGRRETQYF,TRBJ2-5,many,TRBV7-2,TRBD1
TGTGCCAGCAGTGATCCGGGACAGGCTTACAATGAGCAGTTCTTC,CASSDPGQAYNEQFF,TRBJ2-1,-,TRBV2,TRBD1
TGTGCCAGCAGTTTATACAACAATGAGCAGTTCTTC,CASSLYNNEQFF,TRBJ2-1,many,TRBV28,-
TGTGCCAGCAGGAGCCAGCGGGAGGGCCTGTCCTACGAGCAGTACTTC,CASRSQREGLSYEQYF,TRBJ2-7,few,TRBV6-1,TRBD2
TGTGCCAGCAGCTTAGACTGGCGGTACTCCTACAATGAGCAGTTCTTC,CASSLDWRYSYNEQFF,TRBJ2-1,many,TRBV7-2,-
TGTGCCAGCAGTTACCGGACAGGGCTAGGCTACACCTTC,CASSYRTGLGYTF,TRBJ1-2,-,TRBV6-5,TRBD1
TGTGCCAGCAGTTACTATGGGACAGCGGGTGACGAGCAGTACTTC,CASSYYGTAGDEQYF,TRBJ2-7,many,TRBV6-6,-
TGTGCCAGCAGCGTATACAGGGCCATGAACACTGAAGCTTTCTTT,CASSVYRAMNTEAFF,TRBJ1-1,-,TRBV11-1,-
TGCAGCGTTGTCTTGGGGTTGAACACTGAAGCTTTCTTT,CSVVLGLNTEAFF,TRBJ1-1,-,TRBV29-1,-
TGTGCCAGCAGTCCAGGACTAGCGGGAGATACGCAGTATTTT,CASSPGLAGDTQYF,TRBJ2-3,many,TRBV11-1,TRBD2
TGTGCCAGCAGCTTATCGATCGGCGCCTACGAGCAGTACTTC,CASSLSIGAYEQYF,TRBJ2-7,many,TRBV7-9,-
TGTGCCAGCAGCTCCGGGCGGACCCAGTACTTC,CASSSGRTQYF,TRBJ2-5,many,TRBV11-3,-
TGCGCCAGCAGCTTGGGGGCCTCGAACACTGAAGCTTTCTTT,CASSLGASNTEAFF,TRBJ1-1,many,TRBV5-1,-
TGTGCCAGCTCTTGGGGAATTAATGAGCAGTTCTTC,CASSWGINEQFF,TRBJ2-1,many,TRBV7-9,-
TGTGCCAGCAGCTTCCGGAGGTACAATGAGCAGTTCTTC,CASSFRRYNEQFF,TRBJ2-1,many,TRBV5-6,-
TGTGCCAGCAGCCATACTAGCGGGAGAACCCACGAGCAGTACTTC,CASSHTSGRTHEQYF,TRBJ2-7,-,TRBV28,TRBD2
TGTGCCATCAGTAAGACTACCGGGTCTGAGCAGTTCTTC,CAISKTTGSEQFF,TRBJ2-1,many,TRBV10-3,-
TGTGCCAGCAGTTTATCTCAGGGCCTCAATCAGCCCCAGCATTTT,CASSLSQGLNQPQHF,TRBJ1-5,many,TRBV28,-
TGTGCCAGTAGTGGAAGACCAGCAGATACGCAGTATTTT,CASSGRPADTQYF,TRBJ2-3,-,TRBV19,-
TGTGCCAGCAGTTTTGGTAAAGAATTCTATGGCTACACCTTC,CASSFGKEFYGYTF,TRBJ1-2,many,TRBV12-3/TRBV12-4,-
TGTGCCAGCAGTTTGGAGGGGGCGAGTGAAAAACTGTTTTTT,CASSLEGASEKLFF,TRBJ1-4,many,TRBV28,TRBD1
TGTGCCAGCAGTTACGGGCCGGCGGGGGTGGCGTCTGGGGCCAACGTCCTGACTTTC,CASSYGPAGVASGANVLTF,TRBJ2-6,many,TRBV6-6,TRBD2
TGCGCCAGCAGCCGCGGACAGGGTTTCTCCTACGAGCAGTACTTC,CASSRGQGFSYEQYF,TRBJ2-7,few,TRBV5-1,TRBD1
TGTGCCAGAGAGATGGCGAGGCAAGGTACTAAGTGGTACTTC,CAREMARQGTKWYF,TRBJ2-5,few,TRBV14,-
TGTGCCAGCAGCATCTGGACAGGGGGGAACACTGAAGCTTTCTTT,CASSIWTGGNTEAFF,TRBJ1-1,many,TRBV13,TRBD1
TGTGCCAGCTACGAAGGGGGACTAGCGGGAGTTTTAGAGCAGTTCTTC,CASYEGGLAGVLEQFF,TRBJ2-1,many,TRBV2,TRBD2
TGCAGCGTTACCGGGGGTAGGGGGCTGAACACTGAAGCTTTCTTT,CSVTGGRGLNTEAFF,TRBJ1-1,few,TRBV29-1,TRBD1
TGCAGTGCGCCAACAGGGACCGGGGCCAACGTCCTGACTTTC,CSAPTGTGANVLTF,TRBJ2-6,many,TRBV20-1,-
TGCAGTGCTAGGTGGGAGATCGACAATGAGCAGTTCTTC,CSARWEIDNEQFF,TRBJ2-1,many,TRBV20-1,-
TGCAGTGCTAGAGACACGGCCCGCCGCGATGAAAAACTGTTTTTT,CSARDTARRDEKLFF,TRBJ1-4,many,TRBV20-1,-
TGTGCCAGCAGCGAACCCACAGGATATGGCTACACCTTC,CASSEPTGYGYTF,TRBJ1-2,many,TRBV3-1,-